This entry describes one T cell receptor beta chain. Antigen unknown. Data came from immunoSEQ multiplex PCR; TCRdb stores just in-frame clones and leaves some out. The sample holds approximately 110,000 clones, nearly 90% seen once. Germline CDR1 LNHDA, CDR2 SQIVND (reference sequence). The V end was cut by 1 base, the J end by 0 bases, with 10 bases between. The CDR3 is 16 amino acids. The entry originates in a study of T cell responses to AZD1222 COVID-19 vaccine. Study-level points and caveats: Possibly, clonal diversity was underestimated; donors were largely white British and included more females. Spike regions recognized by vaccine-associated CD4 TCRs spanned the protein, led by 160-218 and 743-854. Reportedly, nearly half the spike-specific TCRs target unmutated variant regions.

This material consisted of peripheral blood, taken 28 days after the second AZD1222 dose. The V gene is TRBV19, the J gene TRBJ2-4; D gene uncertain. The origin of this receptor is an adult who received the AZD1222 COVID-19 vaccine. The CDR3 bases are TGTGCCAGTAGTATAGCAGTTGTTATAGCCAAAAACATTCAGTACTTC. It specifies CASSIAVVIAKNIQYF.